Listed here are 2 T cell receptor beta chains from one sample, sequenced in a study of CD4 T cells in relation to SARS-CoV-2 and coronaviruses. Clones were read by immunoSEQ multiplex PCR, and TCRdb kept only the in-frame ones, dropping some. The data show more than 35,000 clones, 70% to 80% seen once. Their antigens remain unidentified. Specimen: memory CD4+ T cells from PBMCs, cultured in vitro. The receptors were gathered from an adult with COVID-19.

The sample holds a few counts of this clone. The chain recombines TRBV2 with TRBJ1-5, with a tentative D call TRBD1 (6 bases). Germline lookup yields CDR1 SNHLY and CDR2 FYNNEI. Trimming took off 2 bases at V and 5 bases at J, with 13 bases between the two ends. The CDR3 loop spans 15 amino acids. For the CDR3, the DNA is TGTGCCAGCAGTGAAAGGACAGATGGGTATCAGCCCCAGCATTTT. Its protein is CASSERTDGYQPQHF.

The J gene is TRBJ2-7, the V gene TRBV7-9; D is ambiguous. Trimming pared 5 bases from V and 3 bases from J, leaving 8 bases between. The CDR3 is made up of 12 amino acids. Germline V gives CDR1 SEHNR, CDR2 FQNEAQ (reference sequence). CDR3 DNA sequence: TGTGCCAGCAGCCAAACTAACTACGAGCAGTACTTC. Protein: CASSQTNYEQYF. Complete variable domain (other parts from reference TRBV7-9 and TRBJ2-7): DTGVSQNPRHKITKRGQNVTFRCDPISEHNRLYWYRQTLGQGPEFLTYFQNEAQLEKSRLLSDRFSAERPKGSFSTLEIQRTEQGDSAMYLCASSQTNYEQYFGPGTRLTVT.